This T cell receptor (beta chain) was profiled in a study of T cells in Graves' hyperthyroidism and ophthalmopathy. Broader study findings: Blood also showed most of the thyroid clonotypes that were expanded above 0.001.

V was clipped by 2 bases and J by 3 bases, with 8 bases between them. This CDR3 spans 14 amino acids. The germline V gene has CDR1 SNHLY and CDR2 FYNNEI. To note about this clonotype: The target antigen is unknown.

RNA transcripts gave rise to amplified TCR beta CDR3 regions. The HTBI set primed first-round TCR CDR3 RT-PCR. TCRdb independently ran MiXCR on the multiplex PCR reads; one entry per CDR3 protein. Here the sample spans roughly 570,000 distinct CDR3 sequences, 15% to 18% being singletons. Participants, patients aged 18 to 65, had newly diagnosed hyperthyroidism with a duration under 2 months. The sequence derives from a woman between 25 and 40 years old with Graves' hyperthyroidism. The V and J genes are TRBV2 and TRBJ1-5, with unresolved D. The sequenced sample was blood. CDR3 in amino acids: CASSEKLANQPQHF. The CDR3 coding sequence is TGTGCCAGCAGTGAAAAGTTGGCCAATCAGCCCCAGCATTTT.